What follows are 11 T cell receptor beta chains derived from one specimen sequenced in a study of response to subunit inactivated influenza vaccine (dated by TCRdb to 2016 to 2018). The label giving this sample's time point can be read as: more than 40 days after influenza vaccine administration. Libraries were constructed by RT-PCR. Instrument used: Illumina HiSeq 2500. The public sequencing data were trimmed at Q25 with fastp and processed into clonotypes with MiXCR by TCRdb, which kept only in-frame beta chains. Entries are consolidated by CDR3 protein sequence, retaining the most common genes and DNA. This sample lists around 480,000 distinct CDR3 sequences; 9.5% to 13% were detected once. 10% to 15% of the sample is in the top ten clones. The sample consisted of PBMCs from blood, taken about 40 days after vaccination. These receptors were taken from a man in his fifties or sixties who received an inactivated influenza vaccine. Donor details come from another sample of the same person, matched by shared clones.

The chain carries TRBV12-3 or TRBV12-4 and TRBJ2-1; 7 nucleotides match TRBD2. The J segment lost 8 bases and the V segment lost 1 base, leaving 5 bases of the junction unmatched. The CDR3 totals 14 residues. The CDR3, as DNA: TGTGCCAGCAGTTTAGGGAGCGGGGTCCATGAGCAGTTCTTC. This codes for CASSLGSGVHEQFF.

This clonotype was found many times. The chain recombines TRBV10-3 with TRBJ2-5, with TRBD1 as a possible D gene (6 bases). Trimming took off 4 bases at V and 0 bases at J, with 9 bases between the two ends. The CDR3 length is 14 residues. CDR1 is ENHRY, CDR2 SYGVKD, per germline. This chain's CDR3 is CAISGGQYQETQYF. Written as DNA, the CDR3 is TGTGCCATCAGTGGTGGACAGTACCAAGAGACCCAGTACTTC.

The V gene is TRBV28, the J gene TRBJ2-2, with D uncertain. V lost 8 bases, J lost 0 bases, and 10 bases lay in between. The germline V gene encodes CDR1 MDHEN and CDR2 SYDVKM. This CDR3 comprises 14 residues. In nucleotides, the CDR3 is TGTGCCAGCGTTAGAGTCGCGAACACCGGGGAGCTGTTTTTT. This sequence encodes CASVRVANTGELFF.

This clonotype was counted between two and nine times. The J gene is TRBJ2-7, the V gene TRBV7-2; D is perhaps TRBD2 (5 bases). CDR1 and CDR2 from the germline V gene are SGHTA and FQGNSA. This CDR3 contains 14 residues. The V and J ends lost 5 bases and 2 bases respectively, with 13 bases between them. The CDR3 DNA sequence: TGTGCCAGCAGCATGAGCGGCTGGCCCTACGAGCAGTACTTC. Translating it yields CASSMSGWPYEQYF.

This clonotype has a single count. The rearrangement uses TRBV4-1 and TRBJ2-3, with 8 positions matching TRBD2. V gave up 7 bases and J gave up 2 bases; unmatched junction bases: 11. Germline CDR1 and CDR2: MGHRA and YSYEKL. This CDR3 spans 16 amino acids. The CDR3 DNA reads as TGCGCCAGCACCCCGGGGGGGCGGAGTATCACAGATACGCAGTATTTT. Translating it yields CASTPGGRSITDTQYF.

This clonotype was counted a few times. The V call is TRBV6-2 or TRBV6-3, the J call TRBJ2-7; 7 nucleotides line up with TRBD2. Germline lookup yields CDR1 MNHEY and CDR2 SVGEGT. The CDR3 totals 16 residues. The V and J ends lost 2 bases and 2 bases, in that order; junction bases with no gene match: 9. CDR3 region: CASSYGRASGTYEQYF. CDR3 in DNA: TGTGCCAGCAGTTACGGTCGGGCTAGCGGCACCTACGAGCAGTACTTC.

This chain uses TRBV20-1 with TRBJ2-7; tentative D call: TRBD2 (7 bases). The V gene's germline CDR1 is DFQATT and CDR2 SNEGSKA (reference sequence). V was pared by 4 bases and J by 0 bases, with 13 bases between. This CDR3 contains 14 residues. The CDR3 loop reads CSAKRGAYSYEQYF. In DNA, the CDR3 is TGCAGTGCTAAACGGGGGGCTTACTCCTACGAGCAGTACTTC.

This clonotype appeared once. The chain recombines TRBV5-1 with TRBJ1-2, with TRBD1 matching over 7 bases. This CDR3 spans 14 amino acids. V was clipped by 8 bases and J by 7 bases; unmatched bases: 14. Per the germline V gene, CDR1 is SGHRS and CDR2 is YFSETQ. The CDR3 protein is CASRNPGTVIGYTF. The CDR3 coding sequence is TGCGCCAGTCGGAACCCCGGGACAGTGATTGGCTACACCTTC.

This clonotype was recorded a few times. The gene calls are TRBV28 and TRBJ2-7; D is ambiguous. V lost 4 bases and J lost 2, with 9 bases in between. Germline V gives CDR1 MDHEN, CDR2 SYDVKM. The CDR3 is made up of 13 amino acids. In DNA form, the CDR3 reads TGTGCCAGCAGTTACGGCAGGCCCTACGAGCAGTACTTC. It encodes CASSYGRPYEQYF.

The chain links TRBV20-1 to TRBJ2-2; 8 positions agree with TRBD2. CDR3 length: 16 amino acids. Germline lookup yields CDR1 DFQATT and CDR2 SNEGSKA (reference sequence). The J segment lost 3 bases and the V segment lost 0 bases, leaving 6 bases of the junction unmatched. This chain's CDR3 is CSARDFLAGDTGELFF. The DNA of the CDR3 is TGCAGTGCTAGAGATTTCCTAGCGGGCGACACCGGGGAGCTGTTTTTT.

This clonotype was observed at least ten times. This rearrangement joins TRBV20-1 to TRBJ2-7; 7 bases are shared with TRBD1. The CDR3 has 15 amino acids. V gave up 2 bases and J gave up 2 bases; unmatched junction bases: 9. Germline CDR1 DFQATT, CDR2 SNEGSKA (reference sequence). As DNA, the CDR3 is TGCAGTGCTAGACCCTCGACAGGGAGTGCCTACGAGCAGTACTTC. This codes for CSARPSTGSAYEQYF.